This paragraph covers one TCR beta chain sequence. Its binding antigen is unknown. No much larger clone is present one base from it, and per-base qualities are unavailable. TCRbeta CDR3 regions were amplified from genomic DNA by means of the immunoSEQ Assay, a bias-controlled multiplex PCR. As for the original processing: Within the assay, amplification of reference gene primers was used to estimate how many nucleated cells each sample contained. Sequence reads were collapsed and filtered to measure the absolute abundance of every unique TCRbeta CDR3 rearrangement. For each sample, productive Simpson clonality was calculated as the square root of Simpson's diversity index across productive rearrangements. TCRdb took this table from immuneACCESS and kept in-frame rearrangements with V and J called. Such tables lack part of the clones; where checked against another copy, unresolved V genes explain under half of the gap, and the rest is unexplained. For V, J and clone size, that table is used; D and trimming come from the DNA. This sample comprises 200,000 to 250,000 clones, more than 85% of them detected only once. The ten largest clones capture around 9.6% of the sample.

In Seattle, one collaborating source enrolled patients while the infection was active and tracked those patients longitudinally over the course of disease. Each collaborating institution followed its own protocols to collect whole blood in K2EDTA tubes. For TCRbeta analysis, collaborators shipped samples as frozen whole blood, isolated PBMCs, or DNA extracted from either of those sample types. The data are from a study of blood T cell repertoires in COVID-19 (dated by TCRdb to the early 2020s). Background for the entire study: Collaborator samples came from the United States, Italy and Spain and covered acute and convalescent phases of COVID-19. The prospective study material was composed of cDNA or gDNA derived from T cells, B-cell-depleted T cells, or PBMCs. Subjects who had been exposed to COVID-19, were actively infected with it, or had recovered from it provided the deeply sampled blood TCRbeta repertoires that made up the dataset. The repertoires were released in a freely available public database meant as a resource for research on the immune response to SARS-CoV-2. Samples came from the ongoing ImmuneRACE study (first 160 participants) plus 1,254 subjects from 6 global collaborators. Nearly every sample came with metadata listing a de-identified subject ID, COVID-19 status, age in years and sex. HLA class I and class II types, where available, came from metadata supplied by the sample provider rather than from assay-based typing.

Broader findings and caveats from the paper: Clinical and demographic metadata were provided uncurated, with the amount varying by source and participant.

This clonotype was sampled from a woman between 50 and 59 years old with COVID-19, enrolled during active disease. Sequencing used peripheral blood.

The DNA sequence is as follows: TGTGCCAGCAGTTTTACAGGGGGCAATCAGCCCCAGCATTTT. This translates into CASSFTGGNQPQHF. The V gene is TRBV27 and the J gene is TRBJ1-5, with 7 central nucleotides matching TRBD1. Per the germline V gene (reference sequence), MNHEY is the CDR1 and SMNVEV is the CDR2. V is cut back by 3 bases and J by 2 bases, with 1 base in the junction unmatched. The CDR3 starts with the cysteine, ends with the phenylalanine, and has 14 residues. Only the CDR3 DNA is retained, 42 bases long and in frame from the first base.